This is a list of T cell receptor beta chains from one sample in a study of T cells after somatic rescue of genetic block. Assay: immunoSEQ multiplex PCR; the TCRdb copy retains only in-frame clones and omits some. This sample has about 110,000 clones, with around nine tenths found just once. The sample consisted of peripheral blood mononuclear cells (PBMCs). Receptors were obtained from a woman under 30. Each CDR3 is given with its conserved first and last residue. The D gene is left open where the match is weak. Only part of the rows carry a size: once, few, many, or a class if the clone is expanded.

CDR3 length: 12
V gene: TRBV19
D gene: -
J gene: TRBJ2-5
clone size: -
CDR3 DNA: TGTGCCAGTAGTTCGTCGGGAAAGACCCAGTACTTC
CDR3 protein: CASSSSGKTQYF

CDR3 length: 11
V gene: TRBV29-1
D gene: -
J gene: TRBJ2-7
clone size: -
CDR3 DNA: TGCAGCGTGGGGGAGGCCTACGAGCAGTACTTC
CDR3 protein: CSVGEAYEQYF

CDR3 length: 14
V gene: TRBV6-1
D gene: -
J gene: TRBJ2-7
clone size: few
CDR3 DNA: TGTGCCAGCAGTGAGGTACAGGGGAGGTACGAGCAGTACTTC
CDR3 protein: CASSEVQGRYEQYF

CDR3 length: 15
V gene: TRBV19
D gene: -
J gene: TRBJ1-2
clone size: once
CDR3 DNA: TGTGCCAGTAGTATCGGTTCGCCGGGAGACTATGGCTACACCTTC
CDR3 protein: CASSIGSPGDYGYTF

CDR3 length: 16
V gene: TRBV21-1
D gene: -
J gene: TRBJ1-1
clone size: -
CDR3 DNA: TGTGCCAGCAGCGACCCCCTTGACAGGGGTAGAACTGAAGCTTTCTTT
CDR3 protein: CASSDPLDRGRTEAFF

CDR3 length: 12
V gene: TRBV29-1
D gene: -
J gene: TRBJ1-1
clone size: -
CDR3 DNA: TGCAGCGCCGGAGAGGGAAACACTGAAGCTTTCTTT
CDR3 protein: CSAGEGNTEAFF

CDR3 length: 14
V gene: TRBV27
D gene: -
J gene: TRBJ1-1
clone size: -
CDR3 DNA: TGTGCCAGCAGCAGAGTGGGGGTGAACACTGAAGCTTTCTTT
CDR3 protein: CASSRVGVNTEAFF

CDR3 length: 16
V gene: TRBV7-9
D gene: -
J gene: TRBJ1-3
clone size: -
CDR3 DNA: TGTGCCAGCAGCTTAGGGGTTTCGGAGTTTGGAAACACCATATATTTT
CDR3 protein: CASSLGVSEFGNTIYF

CDR3 length: 14
V gene: TRBV6-5
D gene: -
J gene: TRBJ2-7
clone size: few
CDR3 DNA: TGTGCCAGCAGTTACCGGACAAGCCTCTACGAGCAGTACTTC
CDR3 protein: CASSYRTSLYEQYF

CDR3 length: 20
V gene: TRBV13
D gene: TRBD2
J gene: TRBJ2-3
clone size: -
CDR3 DNA: TGTGCCAGCAGCTTTCGCCTCACGGGCGGGGGGGCTCTCGGCACAGATACGCAGTATTTT
CDR3 protein: CASSFRLTGGGALGTDTQYF

CDR3 length: 11
V gene: TRBV5-8
D gene: -
J gene: TRBJ2-1
clone size: -
CDR3 DNA: TGTGCCAGCAGCAGCTACAATGAGCAGTTCTTC
CDR3 protein: CASSSYNEQFF

CDR3 length: 14
V gene: TRBV7-9
D gene: -
J gene: TRBJ1-6
clone size: -
CDR3 DNA: TGTGCCAGCAGCGCGGACAGCTATAATTCACCCCTCCACTTT
CDR3 protein: CASSADSYNSPLHF

CDR3 length: 17
V gene: TRBV4-2
D gene: -
J gene: TRBJ1-2
clone size: -
CDR3 DNA: TGTGCCAGCAGCCAAGACACGCCAGTTAGCGCTAACTATGGCTACACCTTC
CDR3 protein: CASSQDTPVSANYGYTF

CDR3 length: 15
V gene: TRBV4-2
D gene: -
J gene: TRBJ2-7
clone size: -
CDR3 DNA: TGTGCCAGCAGCCAAGTTCAGGGGAGCTCCTACGAGCAGTACTTC
CDR3 protein: CASSQVQGSSYEQYF

CDR3 length: 16
V gene: TRBV5-1
D gene: TRBD1
J gene: TRBJ1-6
clone size: -
CDR3 DNA: TGCGCCAGCAGCTGGGACAGAAGCTCCTATAATTCACCCCTCCACTTT
CDR3 protein: CASSWDRSSYNSPLHF

CDR3 length: 15
V gene: TRBV6-1
D gene: TRBD1
J gene: TRBJ2-7
clone size: -
CDR3 DNA: TGTGCCAGCAGCTCCGGACAGGGAGTAACCTACGAGCAGTACTTC
CDR3 protein: CASSSGQGVTYEQYF

CDR3 length: 14
V gene: TRBV19
D gene: TRBD1
J gene: TRBJ1-4
clone size: -
CDR3 DNA: TGTGCCAGTAGGAGACAGGGGGCTCAAGAAAAACTGTTTTTT
CDR3 protein: CASRRQGAQEKLFF

CDR3 length: 11
V gene: TRBV6-4
D gene: -
J gene: TRBJ2-5
clone size: -
CDR3 DNA: TGTGCCAGCAGTGCTCAAGAGACCCAGTACTTC
CDR3 protein: CASSAQETQYF

CDR3 length: 17
V gene: TRBV7-2
D gene: -
J gene: TRBJ1-3
clone size: -
CDR3 DNA: TGTGCCAGCAGCTTCTCTCACTTTCCGGGGTCTGGAAACACCATATATTTT
CDR3 protein: CASSFSHFPGSGNTIYF

CDR3 length: 15
V gene: TRBV6-1
D gene: -
J gene: TRBJ1-3
clone size: -
CDR3 DNA: TGTGCCAGCAGTGTGGCAGGGAGCTCTGGAAACACCATATATTTT
CDR3 protein: CASSVAGSSGNTIYF

CDR3 length: 21
V gene: TRBV2
D gene: TRBD2
J gene: TRBJ2-1
clone size: -
CDR3 DNA: TGTGCCAGCAGTGACCCCACAGGTGGGACTAGCGGGGGCCAAAACTACAATGAGCAGTTCTTC
CDR3 protein: CASSDPTGGTSGGQNYNEQFF

CDR3 length: 14
V gene: TRBV6-5
D gene: -
J gene: TRBJ1-2
clone size: -
CDR3 DNA: TGTGCCAGCAGTAGAACAGGGAGGAGGTATGGCTACACCTTC
CDR3 protein: CASSRTGRRYGYTF

CDR3 length: 15
V gene: TRBV5-1
D gene: -
J gene: TRBJ1-1
clone size: -
CDR3 DNA: TGCGCCAGCAGCTTGGAAGGACAGCTGAACACTGAAGCTTTCTTT
CDR3 protein: CASSLEGQLNTEAFF

CDR3 length: 15
V gene: TRBV1
D gene: -
J gene: TRBJ2-1
clone size: -
CDR3 DNA: TGCACCAGCAGCCAAACCTCGACTAGCTTCCATGAGCAGTTCTTC
CDR3 protein: CTSSQTSTSFHEQFF

CDR3 length: 14
V gene: TRBV5-1
D gene: TRBD1
J gene: TRBJ1-1
clone size: -
CDR3 DNA: TGCGCCAGCAGCCGACAGGGGGCTAACACTGAAGCTTTCTTT
CDR3 protein: CASSRQGANTEAFF

CDR3 length: 15
V gene: TRBV5-1
D gene: -
J gene: TRBJ2-5
clone size: -
CDR3 DNA: TGCGCCAGCAGTCCCGACGGGACACTCGAGGGGACCCAGTACTTC
CDR3 protein: CASSPDGTLEGTQYF

CDR3 length: 12
V gene: TRBV4-2
D gene: -
J gene: TRBJ2-7
clone size: -
CDR3 DNA: TGTGCCAGCAGCCAAGGTAGTGCCGAGCAGTACTTC
CDR3 protein: CASSQGSAEQYF

CDR3 length: 12
V gene: TRBV30
D gene: -
J gene: TRBJ1-5
clone size: few
CDR3 DNA: TGTGCCTGGAGAAGGGGGAATCAGCCCCAGCATTTT
CDR3 protein: CAWRRGNQPQHF

CDR3 length: 11
V gene: TRBV5-6
D gene: -
J gene: TRBJ2-1
clone size: -
CDR3 DNA: TGTGCCAGCAGCTTGGGAGGTGAGCAGTTCTTC
CDR3 protein: CASSLGGEQFF

CDR3 length: 14
V gene: TRBV7-9
D gene: -
J gene: TRBJ1-3
clone size: -
CDR3 DNA: TGTGCCAGCAGCCCTCCAAGCTCTGGAAACACCATATATTTT
CDR3 protein: CASSPPSSGNTIYF

CDR3 length: 14
V gene: TRBV30
D gene: -
J gene: TRBJ1-3
clone size: -
CDR3 DNA: TGTGCCTGGAGCCCAACAAGGTTTGGAAACACCATATATTTT
CDR3 protein: CAWSPTRFGNTIYF

CDR3 length: 15
V gene: TRBV28
D gene: -
J gene: TRBJ2-4
clone size: once
CDR3 DNA: TGTGCCAGCTGTACCCAGGGTTCCTTCAAAAACATTCAGTACTTC
CDR3 protein: CASCTQGSFKNIQYF

CDR3 length: 14
V gene: TRBV6-1
D gene: -
J gene: TRBJ1-1
clone size: medium-sized
CDR3 DNA: TGTGCCAGCAGTGCGGCCCCGGAGGGGACTGAAGCTTTCTTT
CDR3 protein: CASSAAPEGTEAFF

CDR3 length: 19
V gene: TRBV7-9
D gene: TRBD2
J gene: TRBJ2-3
clone size: once
CDR3 DNA: TGTGCCAGCAGCCAAGGAAGACTAGCGGGGGGGCTTATCACAGATACGCAGTATTTT
CDR3 protein: CASSQGRLAGGLITDTQYF

CDR3 length: 19
V gene: TRBV30
D gene: TRBD1
J gene: TRBJ1-6
clone size: -
CDR3 DNA: TGTGCCTGGAGTGTACGGTGGGTAGGCGGGACAGGGACCTATTCACCCCTCCACTTT
CDR3 protein: CAWSVRWVGGTGTYSPLHF

CDR3 length: 13
V gene: TRBV7-9
D gene: TRBD2
J gene: TRBJ2-1
clone size: -
CDR3 DNA: TGTGCCAGCAGCTTAGTAGCGGGCAATGAGCAGTTCTTC
CDR3 protein: CASSLVAGNEQFF

CDR3 length: 15
V gene: TRBV4-1
D gene: -
J gene: TRBJ1-2
clone size: -
CDR3 DNA: TGCGCCAGCAGCCAAGAGATAGGATTATACTATGGCTACACCTTC
CDR3 protein: CASSQEIGLYYGYTF

CDR3 length: 14
V gene: TRBV7-9
D gene: -
J gene: TRBJ1-4
clone size: -
CDR3 DNA: TGTGCCAGCAGCTTAGGCACAGGGAGTGAAAAACTGTTTTTT
CDR3 protein: CASSLGTGSEKLFF

CDR3 length: 14
V gene: TRBV7-7
D gene: TRBD2
J gene: TRBJ2-3
clone size: -
CDR3 DNA: TGTGCCAGCAGCGCTGGGGGGGGATTCGATACGCAGTATTTT
CDR3 protein: CASSAGGGFDTQYF

CDR3 length: 14
V gene: TRBV7-8
D gene: -
J gene: TRBJ1-2
clone size: -
CDR3 DNA: TGTGCCAGCAGCTTACTCGGTCAGGAGTATGGCTACACCTTC
CDR3 protein: CASSLLGQEYGYTF

CDR3 length: 15
V gene: TRBV6-5
D gene: TRBD1
J gene: TRBJ1-2
clone size: once
CDR3 DNA: TGTGCCAGCAGTGTTACCGGGACAGGGAGAAATGGCTACACCTTC
CDR3 protein: CASSVTGTGRNGYTF

CDR3 length: 13
V gene: TRBV9
D gene: TRBD1
J gene: TRBJ2-2
clone size: -
CDR3 DNA: TGTGCCAGCAGCGACAGGGGAGCCGGGGAGCTGTTTTTT
CDR3 protein: CASSDRGAGELFF

CDR3 length: 16
V gene: TRBV6-1
D gene: -
J gene: TRBJ2-2
clone size: -
CDR3 DNA: TGTGCCAGCAGTGTTATCGGGGGTCTCAACACCGGGGAGCTGTTTTTT
CDR3 protein: CASSVIGGLNTGELFF

CDR3 length: 16
V gene: TRBV19
D gene: -
J gene: TRBJ1-3
clone size: -
CDR3 DNA: TGTGCCAGTAGCCGCAACCTGGGGGCGCGTGGAAACACCATATATTTT
CDR3 protein: CASSRNLGARGNTIYF

CDR3 length: 13
V gene: TRBV11-2
D gene: -
J gene: TRBJ2-7
clone size: -
CDR3 DNA: TGTGCCAGCAGCTCTACTCATTCCTACGAGCAGTACTTC
CDR3 protein: CASSSTHSYEQYF

CDR3 length: 16
V gene: TRBV14
D gene: -
J gene: TRBJ2-1
clone size: -
CDR3 DNA: TGTGCCAGCAGCCAAGATTACGGGGGCAACTTTAATGAGCAGTTCTTC
CDR3 protein: CASSQDYGGNFNEQFF

CDR3 length: 16
V gene: TRBV1
D gene: -
J gene: TRBJ2-7
clone size: -
CDR3 DNA: TGCACCAGCAGCCAAGTTAGCGGGGGTAATTCCTACGAGCAGTACTTC
CDR3 protein: CTSSQVSGGNSYEQYF

CDR3 length: 15
V gene: TRBV4-3
D gene: -
J gene: TRBJ1-6
clone size: -
CDR3 DNA: TGCGCCAGCAGCTTGGCAGGAGGGGTAGATTCACCCCTCCACTTT
CDR3 protein: CASSLAGGVDSPLHF

CDR3 length: 12
V gene: TRBV28
D gene: -
J gene: TRBJ1-1
clone size: -
CDR3 DNA: TGTGCCAGCAGTCCGCCCCGGGCGGAAGCTTTCTTT
CDR3 protein: CASSPPRAEAFF

CDR3 length: 15
V gene: TRBV4-1
D gene: -
J gene: TRBJ1-4
clone size: -
CDR3 DNA: TGCGCCAGCAGCCACGCCGGGACACGTAACGAAAAACTGTTTTTT
CDR3 protein: CASSHAGTRNEKLFF

CDR3 length: 16
V gene: TRBV11-2
D gene: TRBD1
J gene: TRBJ1-1
clone size: -
CDR3 DNA: TGTGCCAGCAGCCCGGTTAGGGGGCCAAGGAACACTGAAGCTTTCTTT
CDR3 protein: CASSPVRGPRNTEAFF

CDR3 length: 15
V gene: TRBV2
D gene: TRBD2
J gene: TRBJ2-1
clone size: once
CDR3 DNA: TGTGCCAGCAGTGAACTAGCGGGGCCCTACAATGAGCAGTTCTTC
CDR3 protein: CASSELAGPYNEQFF

CDR3 length: 15
V gene: TRBV11-2
D gene: -
J gene: TRBJ2-2
clone size: -
CDR3 DNA: TGTGCCAGCAGCTTGGTATCCGTGAACACCGGGGAGCTGTTTTTT
CDR3 protein: CASSLVSVNTGELFF

CDR3 length: 14
V gene: TRBV2
D gene: TRBD2
J gene: TRBJ2-7
clone size: -
CDR3 DNA: TGTGCCAGCAGTGGGACTAGCGGGGGCTACGAGCAGTACTTC
CDR3 protein: CASSGTSGGYEQYF

CDR3 length: 14
V gene: TRBV5-5
D gene: -
J gene: TRBJ1-3
clone size: -
CDR3 DNA: TGTGCCAGCCGGCGGCAGGGATATGGAAACACCATATATTTT
CDR3 protein: CASRRQGYGNTIYF